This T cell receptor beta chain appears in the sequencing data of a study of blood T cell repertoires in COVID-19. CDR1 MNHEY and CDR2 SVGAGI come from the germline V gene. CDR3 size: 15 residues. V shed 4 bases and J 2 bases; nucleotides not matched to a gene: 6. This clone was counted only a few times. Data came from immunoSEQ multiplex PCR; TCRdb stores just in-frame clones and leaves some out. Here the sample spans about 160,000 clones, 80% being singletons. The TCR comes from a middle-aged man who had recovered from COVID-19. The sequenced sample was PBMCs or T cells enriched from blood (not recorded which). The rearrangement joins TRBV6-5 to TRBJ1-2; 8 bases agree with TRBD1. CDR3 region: CASSSDRGLNYGYTF. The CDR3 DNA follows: TGTGCCAGCAGTTCCGACAGGGGTCTCAACTATGGCTACACCTTC.